Presented here are 26 T cell receptor beta chains from one specimen sequenced in a study of blood T cell repertoires in COVID-19. TCRdb keeps only in-frame clones here, not all; method: immunoSEQ multiplex PCR. This table holds about 160,000 clones, around 82% found once. The sequenced sample consisted of peripheral blood. The receptors derive from a middle-aged woman with COVID-19, enrolled during active disease.

The chain employs TRBV9 and TRBJ2-3; perhaps TRBD2 as D (6 bases). V lost 0 bases and J 1 base, leaving 12 bases between the germline ends. CDR1 is SGDLS, CDR2 YYNGEE, per germline. The CDR3 covers 16 residues. The CDR3 reads CASSVEAGKGTDTQYF. CDR3 sequence (DNA): TGTGCCAGCAGCGTAGAAGCGGGCAAGGGCACAGATACGCAGTATTTT.

The chain has TRBV12-3 or TRBV12-4 and TRBJ1-1; D gene uncertain. This CDR3 region has 13 residues. V was cut by 2 bases and J by 3 bases, with 7 bases left in between. The CDR3, as DNA: TGTGCCAGCAGTTTATGGCAGTACACTGAAGCTTTCTTT. Protein: CASSLWQYTEAFF.

This sequence joins TRBV2 and TRBJ1-5; no clear D gene. CDR1 and CDR2 from the germline V gene are SNHLY and FYNNEI. The germline V and J ends were trimmed by 2 bases and 4 bases, with 6 bases remaining between them. CDR3 size: 13 residues. The CDR3 bases are TGTGCCAGCAGTGAAAGAGGGAATCAGCCCCAGCATTTT. It encodes CASSERGNQPQHF. The complete variable domain, with remaining parts taken from reference TRBV2 and TRBJ1-5, reads EPEVTQTPSHQVTQMGQEVILRCVPISNHLYFYWYRQILGQKVEFLVSFYNNEISEKSEIFDDQFSVERPDGSNFTLKIRSTKLEDSAMYFCASSERGNQPQHFGDGTRLSIL.

The chain uses TRBV5-1 and TRBJ2-1, with 13 bases aligning to TRBD2. The CDR3 spans 17 residues. V lost 0 bases to trimming and J lost 6 bases; unmatched junction nucleotides: 6. The germline V gene has CDR1 SGHRS and CDR2 YFSETQ. DNA for the CDR3: TGCGCCAGCAGCTTGGCCCCGGGACTAGCGGGATCCAATGAGCAGTTCTTC. It translates to CASSLAPGLAGSNEQFF. The full variable domain, rest sourced from reference TRBV5-1 and TRBJ2-1, is KAGVTQTPRYLIKTRGQQVTLSCSPISGHRSVSWYQQTPGQGLQFLFEYFSETQRNKGNFPGRFSGRQFSNSRSEMNVSTLELGDSALYLCASSLAPGLAGSNEQFFGPGTRLTVL.

The V gene is TRBV2, the J gene TRBJ1-3; D gene unclear. The CDR3 covers 14 residues. V lost 5 bases, J lost 0 bases, and 8 bases lay in between. Germline lookup yields CDR1 SNHLY and CDR2 FYNNEI. CDR3 residues: CASSTQYSGNTIYF. The CDR3, as DNA: TGTGCCAGCAGTACACAATACTCTGGAAACACCATATATTTT.

The genes are TRBV6-2 or TRBV6-3 and TRBJ2-3; TRBD2 matches at 9 bases. CDR1 MNHEY and CDR2 SVGEGT come from the germline V gene. CDR3 length: 16 amino acids. Trimming removed 1 base from V and 0 bases from J; junction bases left unmatched: 2. The CDR3 bases are TGTGCCAGCAGTTACTGGCGGGGGGGCAGCACAGATACGCAGTATTTT. It codes for CASSYWRGGSTDTQYF.

DNA for the CDR3: TGTGCCAGCAGCCAAAGGCTCCGGGGGATGAACACTGAAGCTTTCTTT. Protein: CASSQRLRGMNTEAFF. V usage is TRBV14 and J usage is TRBJ1-1, with D tentatively TRBD1 (5 bases). V was trimmed by 2 bases and J by 0 bases, leaving 13 bases between them. CDR1 and CDR2 from the germline V gene are SGHDN and FVKESK. The CDR3 extends over 16 amino acids.

This sequence joins TRBV11-1 and TRBJ1-1; D might be TRBD1 (5 bases). The CDR3 extends over 14 amino acids. V was clipped by 5 bases and J by 4 bases, with 14 bases between them. Per the germline V gene, CDR1 is SGHAT and CDR2 is FQDESV (reference sequence). For the CDR3, the DNA is TGTGCCAGCAGCCAAATCGACGGGGGCACTGAAGCTTTCTTT. Its translation is CASSQIDGGTEAFF.

There are a few counts of this clone. The V call is TRBV4-2, the J call TRBJ2-2, with D maybe TRBD1 (6 bases). CDR3 length: 16 residues. From germline, CDR1 is LGHNA and CDR2 YNFKEQ. The V end lost 4 bases, the J end lost 6 bases, and 18 bases lay between the germline ends. CDR3 DNA: TGTGCCAGCAGCCTGGGGGACATTTCTCGGGCCGGGGAGCTGTTTTTT. Amino acid sequence: CASSLGDISRAGELFF.

This sequence joins TRBV4-1 and TRBJ2-7, with D uncertain. Germline loops: CDR1 MGHRA, CDR2 YSYEKL. This CDR3 is 13 amino acids long. Trimming left V 4 bases short and J 3 bases short, with 10 bases between. This CDR3 reads CASSLNLGYEQYF. As DNA, the CDR3 is TGCGCCAGCAGCCTGAATCTCGGCTACGAGCAGTACTTC.

This sequence joins TRBV5-4 and TRBJ2-7; 9 bases are shared with TRBD1. V was pared by 4 bases and J by 5 bases, with 7 bases of the junction left unmatched. CDR1 is SGHNT, CDR2 YYREEE, per germline (reference sequence). CDR3 length equals 14 residues. As DNA, the CDR3 is TGTGCCAGCAGCCCGACAGGGGGATCTGACGAGCAGTACTTC. Translation gives CASSPTGGSDEQYF. Filled out from reference TRBV5-4 and TRBJ2-7, the complete variable domain reads ETGVTQSPTHLIKTRGQQVTLRCSSQSGHNTVSWYQQALGQGPQFIFQYYREEENGRGNFPPRFSGLQFPNYSSELNVNALELDDSALYLCASSPTGGSDEQYFGPGTRLTVT.

The rearrangement uses TRBV19 and TRBJ1-2; no definite D call. Per germline, CDR1 LNHDA and CDR2 SQIVND (reference sequence). The CDR3 covers 16 residues. The V gene lost 3 bases and the J gene lost 1 base, with 15 bases spanning the gap. CDR3: CASSIPSGSFNYGYTF. As DNA, the CDR3 is TGTGCCAGTAGTATTCCGTCAGGTTCCTTTAACTATGGCTACACCTTC.

This sequence joins TRBV27 and TRBJ1-5; D perhaps matches TRBD1 (6 bases). Trimming took 2 bases from V and 5 from J, leaving 7 bases between them. CDR3 size: 13 residues. The germline V gene has CDR1 MNHEY and CDR2 SMNVEV (reference sequence). CDR3 sequence: CASSLQGYQPQHF. As DNA, the CDR3 is TGTGCCAGCAGTTTACAGGGGTATCAGCCCCAGCATTTT.

This clone was seen only once. The chain recombines TRBV7-9 with TRBJ1-1; the D gene is possibly TRBD1 (5 bases). Germline V gene data show CDR1 as SEHNR and CDR2 as FQNEAQ (reference sequence). V dropped 3 bases and J dropped 6 bases, with 17 bases sitting between them. The CDR3 runs to 15 residues. CDR3 nucleotide sequence: TGTGCCAGCAGCTTTCCCGAAAGACAGATCGCTGAAGCTTTCTTT. It yields the protein CASSFPERQIAEAFF.

The chain uses TRBV5-1 and TRBJ1-4; no firm D call. V was pared by 4 bases and J by 8 bases, with 18 bases between. Germline CDR1 reads SGHRS; CDR2 reads YFSETQ. The CDR3 length is 15 residues. The CDR3 DNA sequence: TGCGCCAGCAGCCGGGATTCCCCCCAAGAGGAAAAACTGTTTTTT. Translating gives CASSRDSPQEEKLFF.

The genes are TRBV7-3 and TRBJ2-3; 9 bases match TRBD2. The germline CDR1 and CDR2 sequences are SGHTA and FQGTGA. The CDR3 totals 15 residues. Trimming at V came to 2 bases and at J to 5 bases, leaving 5 bases not matched to a gene. DNA for the CDR3: TGTGCCAGCAGCTTATCAGGCGGGAGGGGAGATACGCAGTATTTT. Amino acids: CASSLSGGRGDTQYF.

The genes are TRBV20-1 and TRBJ2-7; 7 bases match TRBD1. The CDR3 extends over 15 amino acids. The V gene's germline CDR1 is DFQATT and CDR2 SNEGSKA (reference sequence). V was clipped by 3 bases and J by 3 bases; unmatched bases: 11. This chain's CDR3 is CSASNPRGQVYEQYF. The CDR3 DNA sequence: TGCAGTGCTAGTAATCCCCGTGGACAGGTCTACGAGCAGTACTTC.

The V call is TRBV14, the J call TRBJ1-2; the D is unclear. Germline V CDR1 and CDR2: SGHDN, FVKESK. The CDR3 has 13 residues. Trimming cost V 0 bases and J 7 bases, with 9 bases left between them. This CDR3 is CASSQDLRFGYTF. The CDR3 DNA reads as TGTGCCAGCAGCCAAGATCTGAGGTTTGGCTACACCTTC.

V gene TRBV6-1 combines with J gene TRBJ2-3; 9 bases are a match to TRBD2. CDR3 size: 17 residues. Unmatched junction bases numbered 9, after V lost 0 bases and J lost 5 bases. CDR1 is MNHNS and CDR2 is SASEGT in the germline V gene. CDR3 loop: CASSEALAGGSVDTQYF. The CDR3 coding sequence is TGTGCCAGCAGTGAAGCGCTGGCGGGAGGGTCGGTAGATACGCAGTATTTT.

V gene TRBV10-2 combines with J gene TRBJ2-5; 7 bases are shared with TRBD1. Trimming at V came to 7 bases and at J to 4 bases, leaving 6 bases not matched to a gene. The CDR3 is made up of 13 amino acids. Germline V gives CDR1 WSHSY, CDR2 SAAADI. The CDR3 coding sequence is TGCGCCAGCAACCACAGGGGTGGAGAGACCCAGTACTTC. It encodes CASNHRGGETQYF.

The chain employs TRBV9 and TRBJ2-1, with 11 bases aligning to TRBD2. V lost 1 base, J lost 5 bases, and 14 bases stayed unmatched. Germline CDR1 SGDLS, CDR2 YYNGEE. CDR3 size: 19 residues. As DNA, the CDR3 is TGTGCCAGCAGCGTATTTCATCGGGGGACTAGCGGCGTCGACAATGAGCAGTTCTTC. Residues: CASSVFHRGTSGVDNEQFF.

The chain employs TRBV28 and TRBJ2-2; 14 bases are a match to TRBD2. The length of the CDR3 is 17 residues. With 5 bases clipped from V and 4 bases from J, the junction kept 6 bases outside the gene matches. Germline CDR1 and CDR2: MDHEN and SYDVKM. The CDR3 DNA sequence: TGTGCCAGCAGTCAGACTAGCGGGAGGGCCGGCACCGGGGAGCTGTTTTTT. Protein product: CASSQTSGRAGTGELFF.

The chain is built from TRBV29-1 and TRBJ2-3; no reliable D call. This CDR3 spans 13 amino acids. Germline CDR1 is SQVTM and CDR2 is ANQGSEA. Trimming removed 4 bases at V and 6 bases at J, with 14 bases between. CDR3 in DNA: TGCAGCGTTGCCTCGACTTTCGGGGATACGCAGTATTTT. It translates to CSVASTFGDTQYF.

The chain joins TRBV29-1 to TRBJ2-1; D remains ambiguous. V was trimmed by 4 bases and J by 4 bases, leaving 5 bases between them. The V gene's germline CDR1 is SQVTM and CDR2 ANQGSEA. The CDR3 covers 11 residues. CDR3 in amino acids: CSVASYNEQFF. The CDR3 DNA follows: TGCAGCGTTGCCTCGTACAATGAGCAGTTCTTC.

The genes are TRBV28 and TRBJ1-5; a possible D gene is TRBD1 (6 bases). The germline V gene has CDR1 MDHEN and CDR2 SYDVKM. Trimming cost V 9 bases and J 0 bases, with 15 bases left between them. The CDR3 consists of 15 residues. The CDR3 DNA reads as TGTGCCAGTTATAGGGGGAGGGATAGCAATCAGCCCCAGCATTTT. This codes for CASYRGRDSNQPQHF. Full variable domain (outside the CDR3, taken from reference TRBV28 and TRBJ1-5): DVKVTQSSRYLVKRTGEKVFLECVQDMDHENMFWYRQDPGLGLRLIYFSYDVKMKEKGDIPEGYSVSREKKERFSLILESASTNQTSMYLCASYRGRDSNQPQHFGDGTRLSIL.

The gene calls are TRBV4-2 and TRBJ2-6; D unclear. Trimming removed 3 bases from V and 6 bases from J, with 6 bases in between. The CDR3 loop spans 13 amino acids. From germline, CDR1 is LGHNA and CDR2 YNFKEQ. DNA of the CDR3: TGTGCCAGCAGCCAGGGCTTGGCCAACGTCCTGACTTTC. Translating it yields CASSQGLANVLTF.